This TCR beta chain was found in a study of spatial heterogeneity in lung cancer. Study in general: The study consistently detected more beta-chain than alpha-chain sequences.

Regarding the study as a whole: Among blood samples, ubiquitous expanded tumor TCRs appeared more at resection than at follow-up.

The time point was: blood at routine non-recurrence follow-up after resection. The input material, whole RNA from tumor, nontumor lung or frozen PBMC, was sequenced unsorted. TCRdb called the 5' RACE reads again in MiXCR, with one record for every CDR3 protein. The sample lists 25,000 to 35,000 distinct CDR3 sequences; roughly 5% were seen once. Trimming pared 5 bases from V and 0 bases from J, leaving 8 bases between. There are 13 residues in the CDR3. CDR1 is SEHNR, CDR2 FQNEAQ, per germline (reference sequence). Ten or more counts support this clonotype. The target antigen is unknown. Source: PBMCs, taken at follow-up. The chain joins TRBV7-9 to TRBJ2-7; D not resolved. This receptor was identified in a female donor with early-stage non-small cell lung cancer. The CDR3, as DNA: TGTGCCAGCAGCCTCCAGGTCTCCTACGAGCAGTACTTC. It codes for CASSLQVSYEQYF.